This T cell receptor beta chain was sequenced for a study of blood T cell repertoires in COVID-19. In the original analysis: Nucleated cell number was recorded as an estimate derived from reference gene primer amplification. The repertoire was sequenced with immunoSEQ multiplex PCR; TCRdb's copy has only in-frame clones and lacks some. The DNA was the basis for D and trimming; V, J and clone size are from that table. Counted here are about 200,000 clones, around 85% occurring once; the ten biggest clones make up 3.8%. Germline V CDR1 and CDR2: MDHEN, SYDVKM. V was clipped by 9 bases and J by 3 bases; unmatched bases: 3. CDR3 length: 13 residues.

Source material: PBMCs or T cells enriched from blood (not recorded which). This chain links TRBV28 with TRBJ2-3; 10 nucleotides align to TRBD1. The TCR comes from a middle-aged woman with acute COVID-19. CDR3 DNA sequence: TGTGCCAGTTGGACAGGGGGGACAGATACGCAGTATTTT. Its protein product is CASWTGGTDTQYF.